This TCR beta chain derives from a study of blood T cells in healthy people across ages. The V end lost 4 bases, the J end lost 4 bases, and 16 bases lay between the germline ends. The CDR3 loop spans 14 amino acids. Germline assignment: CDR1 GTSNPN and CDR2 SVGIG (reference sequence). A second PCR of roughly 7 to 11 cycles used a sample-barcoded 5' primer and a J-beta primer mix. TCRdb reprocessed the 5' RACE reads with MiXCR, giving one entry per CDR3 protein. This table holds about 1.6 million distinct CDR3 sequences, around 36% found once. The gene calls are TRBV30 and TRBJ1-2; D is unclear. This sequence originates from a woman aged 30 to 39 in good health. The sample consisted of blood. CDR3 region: CAWMNKVSRYGYTF. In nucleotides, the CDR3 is TGTGCCTGGATGAATAAAGTATCCCGCTATGGCTACACCTTC.